Sequencing of this T cell receptor beta chain was carried out in a study of blood T cell repertoires in COVID-19. Looking at the study overall: COVID-19 samples from acute and convalescent phases originated in the United States, Italy and Spain. From T cells, B-cell-depleted T cells, or PBMCs came the material, which was cDNA or gDNA.

The germline V gene encodes CDR1 SEHNR and CDR2 FQNEAQ (reference sequence). Germline trimming cut 1 base from V and 7 bases from J; bases unmatched to any gene: 2. The CDR3 is 15 amino acids. In the original workflow: Nucleated cell counts were estimated from reference gene primer amplification. Generated by immunoSEQ multiplex PCR, the TCRdb table keeps only in-frame clones and is missing some. That table furnishes V, J and clone size, whereas the DNA furnished D and trimming. The sample shows 95,000 to 150,000 clones, about 80% of them seen only once. This chain uses TRBV7-9 with TRBJ2-1; TRBD2 agrees at 12 bases. The sequence derives from a human donor in a cohort sampled during active COVID-19. Sequenced input: peripheral blood. The CDR3 loop reads CASSLGLAGVNEQFF. The CDR3 DNA is TGTGCCAGCAGCTTAGGACTAGCGGGAGTTAATGAGCAGTTCTTC.